Following are 5 T cell receptor beta chains from one sample sequenced in a study of control samples from healthy donors and cancer patients. Libraries were prepared by immunoSEQ multiplex PCR; TCRdb keeps only in-frame clonotypes and omits some of them. There are under 150,000 clones in the sample; over 85% occur only once, and roughly 10% lies in the top ten. The sequenced sample was blood. The receptors derive from a man aged 25-40 years in good health.

This clone has only one observation. The chain recombines TRBV7-9 with TRBJ2-2, with 9 bases identical to TRBD2. V lost 5 bases, J lost 3 bases, and 4 bases stayed unmatched. This CDR3 is 15 amino acids long. From germline, CDR1 is SEHNR and CDR2 FQNEAQ (reference sequence). The CDR3: CASSPGLADTGELFF. The CDR3 DNA is TGTGCCAGCAGCCCGGGACTAGCAGACACCGGGGAGCTGTTTTTT.

This clone has a single count. This rearrangement joins TRBV11-2 to TRBJ2-1; TRBD2 matches 10 bases. The germline gives CDR1 SGHAT, CDR2 FQNNGV. Unmatched junction bases numbered 3, after V lost 3 bases and J lost 1 base. The CDR3 length is 16 residues. Here the CDR3 DNA reads TGTGCCAGCAGCTTTCTAGCGGGAGTATCCTACAATGAGCAGTTCTTC. This codes for CASSFLAGVSYNEQFF.

This chain links TRBV2 with TRBJ1-5; 7 bases map to TRBD1. The V and J ends lost 6 bases and 7 bases, in that order; junction bases with no gene match: 6. Germline CDR1 reads SNHLY; CDR2 reads FYNNEI. The length of the CDR3 is 13 residues. The CDR3 coding sequence is TGTGCCAGCAGGACCGGACAGGCCCAGCCCCAGCATTTT. Translating gives CASRTGQAQPQHF.

The J gene is TRBJ2-3, the V gene TRBV19, with TRBD1 matching 7 bases. From germline, CDR1 is LNHDA and CDR2 SQIVND (reference sequence). The V segment lost 3 bases and the J segment 6 bases; nucleotides outside the gene matches: 12. The CDR3 has 16 residues. The CDR3 DNA reads TGTGCCAGTAGTATCGACAGGGTGGTGGGGTCGGATACGCAGTATTTT. It is translated as CASSIDRVVGSDTQYF.

The chain uses TRBV5-4 and TRBJ2-2, with D perhaps TRBD1 (5 bases). Germline V gene lookup returns CDR1 SGHNT and CDR2 YYREEE (reference sequence). The CDR3 spans 16 residues. Deletions cut 3 bases from V and 3 bases from J, with 15 bases between. The CDR3 DNA follows: TGTGCCAGCAGCTCGGGCCGTACAGGCGACACCGGGGAGCTGTTTTTT. Translation: CASSSGRTGDTGELFF. Complete variable domain (other parts from reference TRBV5-4 and TRBJ2-2): ETGVTQSPTHLIKTRGQQVTLRCSSQSGHNTVSWYQQALGQGPQFIFQYYREEENGRGNFPPRFSGLQFPNYSSELNVNALELDDSALYLCASSSGRTGDTGELFFGEGSRLTVL.